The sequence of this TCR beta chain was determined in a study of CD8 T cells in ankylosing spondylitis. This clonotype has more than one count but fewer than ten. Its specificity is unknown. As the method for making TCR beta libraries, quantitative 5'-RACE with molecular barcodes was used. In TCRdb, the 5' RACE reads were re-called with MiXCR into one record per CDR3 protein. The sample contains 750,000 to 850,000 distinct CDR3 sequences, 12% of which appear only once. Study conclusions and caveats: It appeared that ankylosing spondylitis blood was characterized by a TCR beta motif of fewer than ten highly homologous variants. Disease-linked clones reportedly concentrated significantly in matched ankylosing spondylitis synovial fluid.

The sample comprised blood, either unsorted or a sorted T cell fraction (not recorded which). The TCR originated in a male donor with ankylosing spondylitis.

The CDR3 DNA follows: TGTGCCAGCAGCCAAGATGGTCAGATATACAATGAGCAGTTCTTC. It yields the protein CASSQDGQIYNEQFF. V usage is TRBV4-2 and J usage is TRBJ2-1; D ambiguous. Trimming left V 0 bases short and J 4 bases short, with 10 bases between. The germline V gene has CDR1 LGHNA and CDR2 YNFKEQ. This CDR3 has 15 amino acids.